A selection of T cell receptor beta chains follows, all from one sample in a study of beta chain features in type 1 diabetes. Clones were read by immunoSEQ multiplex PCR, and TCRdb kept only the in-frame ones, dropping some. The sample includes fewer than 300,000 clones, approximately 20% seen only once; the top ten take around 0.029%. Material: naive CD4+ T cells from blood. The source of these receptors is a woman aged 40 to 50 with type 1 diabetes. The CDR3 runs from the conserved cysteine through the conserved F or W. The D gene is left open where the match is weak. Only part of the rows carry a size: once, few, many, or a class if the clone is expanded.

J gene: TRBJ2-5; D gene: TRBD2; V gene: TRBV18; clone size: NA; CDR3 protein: CASSGLAVEETQYF
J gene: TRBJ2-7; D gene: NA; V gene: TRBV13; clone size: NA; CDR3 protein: CASSSGTPSYEQYF
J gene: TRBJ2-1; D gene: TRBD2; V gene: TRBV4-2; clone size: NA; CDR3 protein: CASSRLELAGEKQFF
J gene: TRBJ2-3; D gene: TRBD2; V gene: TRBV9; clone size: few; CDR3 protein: CASSVATGTSGGRTDTQYF
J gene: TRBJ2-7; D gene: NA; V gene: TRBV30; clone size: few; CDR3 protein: CAWSVSDEQYF
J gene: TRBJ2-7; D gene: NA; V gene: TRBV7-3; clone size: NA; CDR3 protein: CASSVGTPDEQYF
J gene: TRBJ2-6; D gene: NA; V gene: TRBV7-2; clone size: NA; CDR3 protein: CASSRVSGANVLTF
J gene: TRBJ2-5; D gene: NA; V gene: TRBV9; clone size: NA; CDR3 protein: CASSPEAETQYF
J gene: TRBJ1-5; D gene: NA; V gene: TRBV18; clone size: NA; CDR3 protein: CASSPYSSNQPQHF
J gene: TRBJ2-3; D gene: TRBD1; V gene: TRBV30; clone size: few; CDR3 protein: CAWSVGPGQGITDTQYF
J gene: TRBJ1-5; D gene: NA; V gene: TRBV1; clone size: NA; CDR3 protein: CTSSLLGQANQPQHF
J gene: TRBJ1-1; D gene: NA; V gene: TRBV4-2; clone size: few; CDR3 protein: CASSRGRENTEAFF
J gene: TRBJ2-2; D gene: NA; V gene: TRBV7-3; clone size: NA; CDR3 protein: CASSPQITGELFF
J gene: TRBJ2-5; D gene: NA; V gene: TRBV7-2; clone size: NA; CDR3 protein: CASSFRETQYF
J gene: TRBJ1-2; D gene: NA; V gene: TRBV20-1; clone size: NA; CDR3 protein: CSASGRHGYTF
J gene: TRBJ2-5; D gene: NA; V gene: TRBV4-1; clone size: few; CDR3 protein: CASSQVLQETQYF
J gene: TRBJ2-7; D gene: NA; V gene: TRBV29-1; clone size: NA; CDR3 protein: CSVGRDTSSYEQYF
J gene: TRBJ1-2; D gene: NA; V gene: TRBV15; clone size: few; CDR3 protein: CATSRAARNYGYTF
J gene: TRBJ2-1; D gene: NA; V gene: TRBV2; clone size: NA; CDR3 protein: CASSPTGLGSNEQFF
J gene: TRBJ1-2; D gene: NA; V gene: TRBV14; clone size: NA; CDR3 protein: CASSPRQGSGYTF
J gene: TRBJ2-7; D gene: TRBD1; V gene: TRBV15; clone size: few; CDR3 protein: CATSRAGTGRDEQYF
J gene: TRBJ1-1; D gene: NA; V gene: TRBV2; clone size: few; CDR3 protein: CASSGSGWGTEAFF
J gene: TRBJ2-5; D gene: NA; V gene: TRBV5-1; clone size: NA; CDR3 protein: CASSTGTKETQYF
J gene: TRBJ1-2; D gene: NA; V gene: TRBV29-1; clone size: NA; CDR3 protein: CSVEEGAPNYGYTF
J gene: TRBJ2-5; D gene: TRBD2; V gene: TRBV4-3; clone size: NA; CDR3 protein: CASSQSVPGLAGEQETQYF
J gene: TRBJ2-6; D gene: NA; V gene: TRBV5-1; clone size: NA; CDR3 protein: CASRGADNSGANVLTF
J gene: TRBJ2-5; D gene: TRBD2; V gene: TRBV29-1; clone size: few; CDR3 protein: CSVEASGGQETQYF
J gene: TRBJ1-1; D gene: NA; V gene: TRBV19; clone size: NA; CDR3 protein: CASSINAEAFF
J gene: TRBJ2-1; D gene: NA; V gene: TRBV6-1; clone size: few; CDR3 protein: CASSATTYSVRGLVNEQFF
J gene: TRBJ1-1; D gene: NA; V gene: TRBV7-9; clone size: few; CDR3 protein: CASSPRGTEAFF
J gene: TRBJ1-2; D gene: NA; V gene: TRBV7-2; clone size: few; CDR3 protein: CASSPRGRTLGGYTF
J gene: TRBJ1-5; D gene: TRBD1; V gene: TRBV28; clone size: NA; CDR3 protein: CASSPGGTGGLGQPQHF
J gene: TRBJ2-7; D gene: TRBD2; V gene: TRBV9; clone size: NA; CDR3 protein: CASSVRSGGSYEQYF
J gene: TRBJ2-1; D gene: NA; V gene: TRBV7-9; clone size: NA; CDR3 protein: CASSLASGLSKGEQFF
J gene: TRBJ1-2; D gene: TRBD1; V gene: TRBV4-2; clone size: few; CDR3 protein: CASSQDRGLSYGYTF
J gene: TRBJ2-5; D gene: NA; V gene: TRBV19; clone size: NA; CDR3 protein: CASSGGLQETQYF
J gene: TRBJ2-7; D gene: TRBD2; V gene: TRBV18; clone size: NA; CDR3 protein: CASSPQGRENTYEQYF
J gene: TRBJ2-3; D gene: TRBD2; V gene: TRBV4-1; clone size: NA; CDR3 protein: CASSRGTSGELDTQYF
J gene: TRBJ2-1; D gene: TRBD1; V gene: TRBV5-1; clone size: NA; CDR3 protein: CASSLSGTGGDEQFF
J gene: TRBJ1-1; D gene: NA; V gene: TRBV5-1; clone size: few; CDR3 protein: CASSLVVNTEAFF
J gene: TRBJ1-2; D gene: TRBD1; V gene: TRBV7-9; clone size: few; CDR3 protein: CASSPRQGVYGYTF
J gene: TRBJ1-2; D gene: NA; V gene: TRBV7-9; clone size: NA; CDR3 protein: CASSLAAGGNGYTF
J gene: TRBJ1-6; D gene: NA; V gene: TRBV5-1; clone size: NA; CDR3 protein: CASSLVEANSPLHF
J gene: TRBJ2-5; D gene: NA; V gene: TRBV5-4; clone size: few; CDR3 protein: CASSHKTRGQETQYF
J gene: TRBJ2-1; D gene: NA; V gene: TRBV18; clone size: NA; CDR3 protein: CASSPRVAESHEQFF
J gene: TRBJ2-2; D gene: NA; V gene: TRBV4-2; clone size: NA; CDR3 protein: CASSQGQPGFEGGELFF
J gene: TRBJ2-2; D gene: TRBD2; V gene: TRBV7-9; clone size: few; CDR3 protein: CASRDPGLAGTGELFF
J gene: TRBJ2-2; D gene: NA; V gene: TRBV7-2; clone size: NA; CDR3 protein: CASSRRVTGELFF
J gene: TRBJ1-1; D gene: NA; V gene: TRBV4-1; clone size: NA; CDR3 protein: CASSQAAFLNTEAFF
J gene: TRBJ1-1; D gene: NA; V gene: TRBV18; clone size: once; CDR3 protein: CASSSGRESEAFF
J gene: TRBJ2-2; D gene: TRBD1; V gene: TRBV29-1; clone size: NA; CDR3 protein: CSGDRLGTGELFF
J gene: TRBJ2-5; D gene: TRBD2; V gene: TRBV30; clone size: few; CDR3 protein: CAWSGGLAGGETQYF
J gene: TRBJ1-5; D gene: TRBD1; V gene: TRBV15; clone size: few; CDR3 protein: CATSRAGGPNQPQHF
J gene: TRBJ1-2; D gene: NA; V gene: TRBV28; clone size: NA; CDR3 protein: CASSQGPSTYGYTF
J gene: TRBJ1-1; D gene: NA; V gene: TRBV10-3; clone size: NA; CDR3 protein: CAISESLGTEAFF
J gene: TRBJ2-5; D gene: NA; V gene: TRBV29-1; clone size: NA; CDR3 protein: CSVLGGSETQYF
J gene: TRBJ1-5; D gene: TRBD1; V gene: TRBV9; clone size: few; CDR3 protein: CASSVTGDAQPQHF
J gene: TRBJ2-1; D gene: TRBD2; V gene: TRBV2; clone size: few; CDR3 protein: CASRAPSGDLSYNEQFF
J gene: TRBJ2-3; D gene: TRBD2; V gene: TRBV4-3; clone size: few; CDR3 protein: CASSQDLGSGRSDTQYF